The subject of this entry is one T cell receptor beta chain. Its antigen specificity is not known. There are no base qualities to consult, and no much larger clone falls within one base. The sample belongs to a study of cytomegalovirus exposure and HLA in healthy donors (TCRdb year 2017). Concerning the study at large: According to a later analysis, one platform produced both the 100 to 150 validation repertoires and the 620 or so repertoires of the first cohort. To predict cytomegalovirus infection status, the study combined high-throughput TCR immunosequencing, statistical association of individual TCRs with disease status, and machine learning. Along with the roughly 670-subject first cohort, a separate validation cohort of roughly 110 different subjects was used. The aim of the study was to test whether cataloging public T cell receptors could identify signatures of past pathogen exposure.

Donors formed part of the validation cohort, which comprised 120 subjects and was distinct from the first cohort of 666 subjects. Library generation was performed with the immunoSEQ multiplex PCR assay. On the authors' methods: A statistical classification framework was built for diagnosing cytomegalovirus status from the catalog of TCR beta chain sequences. The table was pulled from immuneACCESS by TCRdb, which kept in-frame rearrangements only. Such tables lose some clones; where checked, under half of the loss comes from unresolved V genes, and the rest has no known cause. V and J calls plus clone size are reproduced from that table; the DNA served to infer D and trimming. Across this sample there are 150,000 to 200,000 clones, with around 84% seen only once. The top ten hold about a sixth of the sample. Beyond this particular receptor, the publication reports: All 130 or so repertoires were used to score co-occurrence in the validation cohort in a later analysis, because that analysis had no HLA typing for the cohort. In the study, around 150 TCR beta chains were listed as associated with cytomegalovirus. The classifier was reported to diagnose cytomegalovirus status with high specificity and sensitivity in both the original and validation cohorts. Subsequent analysis determined that TCRs grouped into clusters in the first cohort also showed a tendency toward co-occurrence across the 120 or so validation repertoires, and approximately 94% of cluster scores exceeded 0. In vitro tests confirmed that a few of the cytomegalovirus-associated TCR beta chains recognize cytomegalovirus antigens. The authors suggested that the approach could potentially be extended to other disease states and immunological phenotypes. Across donors, most TCR sequences were observed very rarely, whereas some public TCRs were present in many individuals.

This receptor was obtained from a man younger than 35 in good health and CMV-seropositive. The specimen sequenced was PBMCs.

CDR3 loop: CASTLPGVGNTIYF. The DNA sequence is given as TGTGCCAGCACCCTTCCGGGGGTTGGAAACACCATATATTTT. The sequence links TRBV11-2 to TRBJ1-3; the D gene is possibly TRBD1, with 5 bases matching. The CDR3 holds 14 amino acids from the cysteine to the phenylalanine. Only the CDR3 DNA stays, 42 bases, in frame from base 1. According to the germline V gene, CDR1 reads SGHAT and CDR2 reads FQNNGV. V loses 7 bases of germline sequence and J loses 3 bases, and the interval between the two ends is 13 bases. When the CDR3 is completed using the reference TRBV11-2 and TRBJ1-3 genes on either side, the full variable domain is EAGVAQSPRYKIIEKRQSVAFWCNPISGHATLYWYQQILGQGPKLLIQFQNNGVVDDSQLPKDRFSAERLKGVDSTLKIQPAKLEDSAVYLCASTLPGVGNTIYFGEGSWLTVV.